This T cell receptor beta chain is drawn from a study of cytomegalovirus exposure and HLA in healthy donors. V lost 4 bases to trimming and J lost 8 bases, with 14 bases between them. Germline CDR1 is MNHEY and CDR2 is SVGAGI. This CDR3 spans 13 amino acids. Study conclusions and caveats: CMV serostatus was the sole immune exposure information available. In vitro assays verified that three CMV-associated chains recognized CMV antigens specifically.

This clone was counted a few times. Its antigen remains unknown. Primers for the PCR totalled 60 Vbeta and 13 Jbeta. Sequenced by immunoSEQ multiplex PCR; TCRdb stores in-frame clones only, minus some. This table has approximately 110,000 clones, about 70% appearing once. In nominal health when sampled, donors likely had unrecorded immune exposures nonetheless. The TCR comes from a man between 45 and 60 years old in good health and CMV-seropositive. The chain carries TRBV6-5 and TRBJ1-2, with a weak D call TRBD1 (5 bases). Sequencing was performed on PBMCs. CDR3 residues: CASSLRTTAGYTF. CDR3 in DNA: TGTGCCAGCAGTTTGAGGACAACGGCGGGCTACACCTTC.